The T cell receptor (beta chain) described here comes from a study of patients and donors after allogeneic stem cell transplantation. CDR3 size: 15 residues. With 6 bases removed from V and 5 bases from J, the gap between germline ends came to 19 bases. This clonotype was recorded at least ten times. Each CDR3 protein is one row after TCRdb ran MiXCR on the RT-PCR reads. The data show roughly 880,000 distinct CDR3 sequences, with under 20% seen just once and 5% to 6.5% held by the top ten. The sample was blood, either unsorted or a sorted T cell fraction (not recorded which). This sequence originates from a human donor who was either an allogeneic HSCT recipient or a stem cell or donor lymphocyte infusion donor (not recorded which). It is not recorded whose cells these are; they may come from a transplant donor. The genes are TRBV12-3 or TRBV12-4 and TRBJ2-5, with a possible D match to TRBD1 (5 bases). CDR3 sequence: CASSHSLRVGETQYF. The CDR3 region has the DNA TGTGCCAGCAGCCACAGCCTCAGGGTCGGGGAGACCCAGTACTTC.